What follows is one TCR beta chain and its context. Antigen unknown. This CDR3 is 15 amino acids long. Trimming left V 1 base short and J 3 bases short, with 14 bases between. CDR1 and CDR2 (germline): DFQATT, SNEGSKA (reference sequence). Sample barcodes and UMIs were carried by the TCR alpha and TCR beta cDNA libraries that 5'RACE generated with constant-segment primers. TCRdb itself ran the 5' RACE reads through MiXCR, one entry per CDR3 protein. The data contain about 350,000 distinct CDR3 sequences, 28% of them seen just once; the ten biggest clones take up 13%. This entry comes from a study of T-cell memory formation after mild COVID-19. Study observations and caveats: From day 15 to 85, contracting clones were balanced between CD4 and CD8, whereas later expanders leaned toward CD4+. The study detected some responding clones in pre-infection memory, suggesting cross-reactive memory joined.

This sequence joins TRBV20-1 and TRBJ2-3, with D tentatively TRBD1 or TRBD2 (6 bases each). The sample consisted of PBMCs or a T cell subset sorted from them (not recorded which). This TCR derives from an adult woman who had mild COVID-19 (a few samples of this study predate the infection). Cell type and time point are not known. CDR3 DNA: TGCAGTGCTAGAGTTCCGGGGGCGCGGACAGATACGCAGTATTTT. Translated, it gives CSARVPGARTDTQYF.